The 8 T cell receptor beta chains given below trace back to one sample, sequenced in a study of T cell responses to AZD1222 COVID-19 vaccine. Sequenced by immunoSEQ multiplex PCR; TCRdb stores in-frame clones only, minus some. The repertoire consists of 150,000 or so clones, with 85% to 95% occurring once and the leading ten covering 1.3% to 1.5%. The sample in question was peripheral blood, obtained on day 0 of AZD1222 vaccination. The receptor set was obtained from an adult in good health.

Only a few counts were recorded for this clone. This rearrangement joins TRBV7-6 to TRBJ1-1, with TRBD1 as a possible D gene (6 bases). CDR1 SGHVS and CDR2 FNYEAQ come from the germline V gene. V gave up 2 bases and J gave up 4 bases, with 8 bases separating them. CDR3 size: 13 residues. CDR3 loop: CASSLQGTTEAFF. The CDR3 bases are TGTGCCAGCAGCTTACAGGGGACCACTGAAGCTTTCTTT.

The chain couples TRBV28 to TRBJ2-7, with D perhaps matching TRBD1 or TRBD2 (7 bases each). Trimming took off 3 bases at V and 5 bases at J, with 14 bases between the two ends. There are 14 residues in the CDR3. The germline V gene encodes CDR1 MDHEN and CDR2 SYDVKM. The CDR3 spells CASSFGQGGDEQYF. The CDR3, as DNA: TGTGCCAGCAGTTTTGGGCAGGGGGGGGACGAGCAGTACTTC. Variable domain in full (rest from reference TRBV28 and TRBJ2-7): DVKVTQSSRYLVKRTGEKVFLECVQDMDHENMFWYRQDPGLGLRLIYFSYDVKMKEKGDIPEGYSVSREKKERFSLILESASTNQTSMYLCASSFGQGGDEQYFGPGTRLTVT.

CDR3 region: CASSQGVLENTIYF. DNA for the CDR3: TGTGCCAGCAGCCAAGGGGTACTAGAGAACACCATATATTTT. V and J are TRBV3-1 (or the pseudogene TRBV3-2) and TRBJ1-3, with D hard to call. CDR1 and CDR2 from the germline V gene are LGHDT and YNNKEL (reference sequence). Trimming took off 1 base at V and 7 bases at J, with 11 bases between the two ends. The CDR3 totals 14 residues.

This chain uses TRBV5-1 with TRBJ1-1, with D tentatively TRBD1 (5 bases). Looked up from germline, CDR1 is SGHRS and CDR2 is YFSETQ. The CDR3 spans 13 residues. V dropped 1 base and J dropped 4 bases, with 8 bases sitting between them. CDR3 nucleotides: TGCGCCAGCAGCTTGAGCGGGGGCACTGAAGCTTTCTTT. The encoded protein is CASSLSGGTEAFF.

As regards this clone: The same CDR3 also results from other DNA sequences found in this sample. J is TRBJ2-7 and V is TRBV7-2; no firm D call. The length of the CDR3 is 14 residues. Germline CDR1 reads SGHTA; CDR2 reads FQGNSA. V shed 1 base and J shed 2 bases, with 9 bases lying between them. CDR3: CASSLGTVTYEQYF. CDR3 coding DNA: TGTGCCAGCAGCTTAGGGACGGTGACCTACGAGCAGTACTTC.

The gene calls are TRBV5-1 and TRBJ2-5; a possible D gene is TRBD1 (5 bases). This CDR3 comprises 13 residues. CDR1 is SGHRS and CDR2 is YFSETQ in the germline V gene. The V and J ends lost 4 bases and 2 bases respectively, with 9 bases between them. The CDR3 bases are TGCGCCAGCAGCACAGGACAACAAGAGACCCAGTACTTC. It codes for CASSTGQQETQYF.

The J gene is TRBJ1-1, the V gene TRBV30, with D perhaps matching TRBD1 (5 bases). This CDR3 region has 12 residues. Between the trimmed V and J ends, which lost 8 bases and 4 bases, there was a span of 14 bases. Germline CDR1 GTSNPN, CDR2 SVGIG (reference sequence). CDR3 DNA sequence: TGTGCCAGTTCTCAGGGTTCCACTGAAGCTTTCTTT. It encodes CASSQGSTEAFF. Full variable domain (missing parts from reference TRBV30 and TRBJ1-1): SQTIHQWPATLVQPVGSPLSLECTVEGTSNPNLYWYRQAAGRGLQLLFYSVGIGQISSEVPQNLSASRPQDRQFILSSKKLLLSDSGFYLCASSQGSTEAFFGQGTRLTVV.

The chain is built from TRBV11-3 and TRBJ2-1; D gene uncertain. Per the germline V gene, CDR1 is SGHNT and CDR2 is YENEEA. This CDR3 is built from 13 residues. Trimming left V 4 bases short and J 4 bases short, with 8 bases between. This CDR3 reads CASSSHGYNEQFF. CDR3 coding DNA: TGTGCCAGCAGCTCCCACGGGTACAATGAGCAGTTCTTC.